The clone carrying this T cell receptor (beta chain) was observed once. Its antigen remains unknown. This may stem from a read error, because a much larger clone lies one nucleotide away. MiXCR, run by TCRdb on the 5' RACE reads, gives a single entry per CDR3 protein. The data show 180,000 or so distinct CDR3 sequences, approximately 10% seen once. The entry originates in a study of T cells after yellow fever vaccination. Broader study findings: The CD4 and CD8 compartments had a small share of their clonotypes in common. After the booster, 96% of CD4 and 88% of CD8 primary-response clones were re-detected.

CDR1 SQVTM and CDR2 ANQGSEA come from the germline V gene. The CDR3 is 11 residues long. V gave up 2 bases and J gave up 1 base, with 2 bases separating them. This chain uses TRBV29-1 with TRBJ1-1; D gene unclear. This clonotype was obtained from a man between 18 and 29 years old who received the YFV17D yellow fever vaccine. The sequences come from CD8+ T cells sorted from PBMCs, collected 15 days after the yellow fever booster vaccination. CDR3 region: CSVEWNTEAFF. The CDR3 DNA is TGCAGCGTTGAATGGAACACTGAAGCTTTCTTT.